These T cell receptor beta chains were read from a single sample in a study of cytomegalovirus exposure and HLA in healthy donors. Sequencing was performed with immunoSEQ multiplex PCR; in TCRdb, only in-frame clones are kept and a portion is missing. The sample lists around 170,000 clones, about 65% seen once, with 1.5% in the top ten. Sequencing was performed on PBMCs. All receptors come from a girl aged 10-17 years in good health and CMV-seronegative. Both conserved end residues are part of each CDR3. D genes are given only for firm matches. Clone size is shown for a subset of rows, as once, few, many or a class of expanded clone.

>TRBV5-1|TRBJ1-2|NA|NA
CASSLDGGGYTF
TGCGCCAGCAGCTTGGATGGCGGGGGCTACACCTTC
>TRBV5-1|TRBJ2-3|NA|TRBD2
CASRWRGGLGDTQYF
TGCGCCAGCAGGTGGCGGGGGGGCCTGGGAGATACGCAGTATTTT
>TRBV15|TRBJ1-6|NA|NA
CATSPRGGSPLHF
TGTGCCACCAGTCCCCGCGGGGGTTCACCCCTCCACTTT
>TRBV10-3|TRBJ2-7|once|TRBD2
CAIRGSTSGGGEQYF
TGTGCCATTCGGGGGAGCACTAGCGGGGGTGGCGAGCAGTACTTC
>TRBV5-1|TRBJ1-3|few|TRBD1
CASSQTGTSGNTIYF
TGCGCCAGCAGCCAGACAGGGACCTCTGGAAACACCATATATTTT
>TRBV5-1|TRBJ1-6|NA|TRBD1
CASSTDRAAGSPLHF
TGCGCCAGCAGCACCGACAGGGCTGCGGGTTCACCCCTCCACTTT
>TRBV7-2|TRBJ1-2|few|TRBD1
CASSPDRFYGYTF
TGTGCCAGCAGCCCGGACAGGTTCTATGGCTACACCTTC
>TRBV7-9|TRBJ1-4|NA|NA
CASSLPGAGEKLFF
TGTGCCAGCAGCTTACCAGGGGCTGGTGAAAAACTGTTTTTT
>TRBV5-1|TRBJ2-5|NA|TRBD2
CASRPLHSAGGTETQYF
TGCGCCAGCAGGCCCCTGCACTCAGCGGGGGGGACAGAGACCCAGTACTTC
>TRBV5-4|TRBJ2-7|NA|NA
CASSPRGSHEQYF
TGTGCCAGCAGCCCGCGAGGGTCCCACGAGCAGTACTTC
>TRBV6-6|TRBJ1-6|NA|TRBD1
CASGTGNNSPLHF
TGTGCCAGTGGGACAGGGAATAATTCACCCCTCCACTTT
>TRBV6-6|TRBJ1-2|NA|NA
CASSPDSTLNYGYTF
TGTGCCAGCAGTCCAGACAGCACCCTGAACTATGGCTACACCTTC
>TRBV18|TRBJ1-2|NA|NA
CASSSTANYGYTF
TGTGCCAGCTCCTCCACAGCTAACTATGGCTACACCTTC
>TRBV5-1|TRBJ1-4|NA|TRBD1
CASSSIGTGSREKLFF
TGCGCCAGCAGCTCAATTGGGACAGGGTCTCGTGAAAAACTGTTTTTT
>TRBV12-5|TRBJ1-5|NA|NA
CASGRGQPQHF
TGTGCTAGTGGCCGGGGTCAGCCCCAGCATTTT
>TRBV25-1|TRBJ2-1|NA|TRBD2
CASSVRLAGINEQFF
TGTGCCAGCAGTGTTCGACTAGCGGGGATCAATGAGCAGTTCTTC
>TRBV5-4|TRBJ2-1|NA|NA
CASSVGTTPAQFF
TGTGCCAGCAGCGTCGGGACAACCCCTGCGCAGTTCTTC
>TRBV11-3|TRBJ2-7|NA|NA
CASSLTGGSYEQYF
TGTGCCAGCAGCTTGACAGGTGGATCCTACGAGCAGTACTTC
>TRBV6-5|TRBJ2-7|few|TRBD1
CASSYGPTGVYEQYF
TGTGCCAGCAGTTATGGCCCGACAGGGGTGTACGAGCAGTACTTC
>TRBV7-6|TRBJ2-7|NA|TRBD2
CASSSVSGSGYEQYF
TGTGCCAGCAGCTCTGTATCCGGTAGCGGGTACGAGCAGTACTTC